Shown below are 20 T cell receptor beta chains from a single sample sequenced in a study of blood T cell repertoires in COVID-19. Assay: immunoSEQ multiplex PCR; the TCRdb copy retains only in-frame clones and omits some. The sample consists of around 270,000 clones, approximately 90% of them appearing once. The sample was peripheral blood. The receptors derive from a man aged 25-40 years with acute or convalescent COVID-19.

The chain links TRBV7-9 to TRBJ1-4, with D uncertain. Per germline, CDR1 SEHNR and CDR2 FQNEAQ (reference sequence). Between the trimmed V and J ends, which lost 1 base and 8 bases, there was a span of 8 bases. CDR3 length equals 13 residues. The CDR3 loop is CASSLEWREKLFF. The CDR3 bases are TGTGCCAGCAGCTTAGAATGGAGGGAAAAACTGTTTTTT.

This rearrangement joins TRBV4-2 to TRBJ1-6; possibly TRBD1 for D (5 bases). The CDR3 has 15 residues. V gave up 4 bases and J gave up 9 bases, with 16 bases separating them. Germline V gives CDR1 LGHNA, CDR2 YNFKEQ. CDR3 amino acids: CASSPPGTVSSPLHF. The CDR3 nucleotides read TGTGCCAGCAGCCCTCCCGGGACTGTTTCTTCACCCCTCCACTTT.

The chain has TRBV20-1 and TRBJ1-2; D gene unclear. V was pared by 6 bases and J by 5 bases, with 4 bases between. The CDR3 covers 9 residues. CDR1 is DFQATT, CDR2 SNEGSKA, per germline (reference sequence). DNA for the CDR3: TGCAGTGCCAATTATGGCTACACCTTC. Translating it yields CSANYGYTF.

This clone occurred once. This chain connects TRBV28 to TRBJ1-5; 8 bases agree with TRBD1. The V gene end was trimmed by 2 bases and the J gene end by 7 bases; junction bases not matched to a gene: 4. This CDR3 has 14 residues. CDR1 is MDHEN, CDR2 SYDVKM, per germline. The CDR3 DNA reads TGTGCCAGCAGTTTACTACAGGGGGACCAGCCCCAGCATTTT. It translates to CASSLLQGDQPQHF. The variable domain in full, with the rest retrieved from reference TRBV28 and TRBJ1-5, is DVKVTQSSRYLVKRTGEKVFLECVQDMDHENMFWYRQDPGLGLRLIYFSYDVKMKEKGDIPEGYSVSREKKERFSLILESASTNQTSMYLCASSLLQGDQPQHFGDGTRLSIL.

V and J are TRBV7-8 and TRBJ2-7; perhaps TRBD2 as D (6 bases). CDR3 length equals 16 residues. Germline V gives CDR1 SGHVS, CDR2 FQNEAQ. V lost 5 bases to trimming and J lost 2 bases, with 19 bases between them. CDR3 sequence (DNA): TGTGCCAGCAGCGGAGTCAGGGCGCCTAGCGCCTACGAGCAGTACTTC. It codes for CASSGVRAPSAYEQYF.

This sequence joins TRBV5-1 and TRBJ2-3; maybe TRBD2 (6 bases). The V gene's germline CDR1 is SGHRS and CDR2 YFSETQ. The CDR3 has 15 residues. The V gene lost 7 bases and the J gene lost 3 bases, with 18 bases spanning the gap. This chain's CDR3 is CASQRARPQTDTQYF. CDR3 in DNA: TGCGCCAGCCAGCGGGCACGGCCTCAGACAGATACGCAGTATTTT.

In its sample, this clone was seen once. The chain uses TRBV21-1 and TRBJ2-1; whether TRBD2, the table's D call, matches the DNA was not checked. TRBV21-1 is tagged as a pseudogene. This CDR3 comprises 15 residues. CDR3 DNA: TGTGCCAGCAGCGAGCGGGAGAAGGCTTTCGATGAGCAGTTCTTC. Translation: CASSEREKAFDEQFF.

CDR3 amino acids: CASSQGTDFYNEQFF. The CDR3 DNA follows: TGCGCCAGCAGCCAGGGGACAGATTTCTACAATGAGCAGTTCTTC. The chain combines TRBV4-1 with TRBJ2-1; 7 nucleotides line up with TRBD1. Losses at the gene ends were 3 bases for V and 3 bases for J; bases not matched to a gene: 5. CDR3 size: 15 residues. The germline CDR1 and CDR2 sequences are MGHRA and YSYEKL.

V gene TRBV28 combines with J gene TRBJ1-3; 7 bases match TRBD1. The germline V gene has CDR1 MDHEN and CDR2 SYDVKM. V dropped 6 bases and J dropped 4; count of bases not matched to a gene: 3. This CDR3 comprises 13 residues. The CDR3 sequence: CASREQGGNTIYF. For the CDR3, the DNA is TGTGCCAGCAGAGAACAGGGGGGAAACACCATATATTTT.

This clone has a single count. This chain's CDR3 is CASSLDRPYSYEQYF. The CDR3 coding sequence is TGTGCCAGCAGCCTCGACAGGCCTTACTCCTACGAGCAGTACTTC. The chain is built from TRBV6-6 and TRBJ2-7; maybe TRBD1 (6 bases). The V and J ends lost 6 bases and 0 bases respectively, with 15 bases between them. The CDR3 runs to 15 residues. Per germline, CDR1 MNHNY and CDR2 SVGAGI (reference sequence).

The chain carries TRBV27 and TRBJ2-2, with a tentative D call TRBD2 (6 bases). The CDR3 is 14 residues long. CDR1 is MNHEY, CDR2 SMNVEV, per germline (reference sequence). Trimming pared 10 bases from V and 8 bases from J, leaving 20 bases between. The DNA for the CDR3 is TGTGCCACCTCGTCGGGACTGCTTACTGGGGAGCTGTTTTTT. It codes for CATSSGLLTGELFF.

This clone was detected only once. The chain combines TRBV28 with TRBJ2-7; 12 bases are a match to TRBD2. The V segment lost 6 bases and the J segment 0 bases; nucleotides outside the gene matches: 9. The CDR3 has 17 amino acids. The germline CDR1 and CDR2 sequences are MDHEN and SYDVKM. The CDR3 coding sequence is TGTGCCAGCAGGATGACTAGCGGGGGCCCCAGCTCCTACGAGCAGTACTTC. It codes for CASRMTSGGPSSYEQYF.

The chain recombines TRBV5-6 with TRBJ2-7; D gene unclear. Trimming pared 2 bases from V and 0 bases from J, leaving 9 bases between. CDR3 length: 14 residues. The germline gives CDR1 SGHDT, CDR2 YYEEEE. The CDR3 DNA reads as TGTGCCAGCAGCTTTGGGCAGGACTCCTACGAGCAGTACTTC. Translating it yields CASSFGQDSYEQYF.

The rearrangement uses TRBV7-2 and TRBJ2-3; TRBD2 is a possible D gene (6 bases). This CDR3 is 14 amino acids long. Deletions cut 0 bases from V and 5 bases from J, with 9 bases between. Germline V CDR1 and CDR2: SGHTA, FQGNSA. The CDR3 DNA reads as TGTGCCAGCAGCTTAGCGGGGGGTATAGATACGCAGTATTTT. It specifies CASSLAGGIDTQYF.

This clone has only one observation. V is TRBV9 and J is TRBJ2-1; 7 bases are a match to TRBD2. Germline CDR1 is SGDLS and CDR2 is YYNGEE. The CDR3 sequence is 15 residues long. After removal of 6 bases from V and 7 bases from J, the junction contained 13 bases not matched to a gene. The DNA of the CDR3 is TGTGCCAGCACAGAAGGAGGCGGGAGAGGGAATGAGCAGTTCTTC. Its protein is CASTEGGGRGNEQFF.

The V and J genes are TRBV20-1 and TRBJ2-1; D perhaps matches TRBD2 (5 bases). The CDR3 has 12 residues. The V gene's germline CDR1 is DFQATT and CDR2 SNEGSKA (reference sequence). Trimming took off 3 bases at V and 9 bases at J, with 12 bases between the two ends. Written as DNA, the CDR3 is TGCAGTGCTAGTCGGGAATGGAGTGAGCAGTTCTTC. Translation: CSASREWSEQFF.

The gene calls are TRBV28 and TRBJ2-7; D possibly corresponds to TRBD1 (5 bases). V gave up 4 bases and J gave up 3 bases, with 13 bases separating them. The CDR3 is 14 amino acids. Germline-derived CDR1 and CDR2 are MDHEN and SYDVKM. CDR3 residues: CASSSLDSSYEQYF. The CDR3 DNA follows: TGTGCCAGCAGTTCCCTCGACAGTAGCTACGAGCAGTACTTC.

The CDR3 nucleotides are TGCGCCAGCAGTGGGCAGTACACCGGGGAGCTGTTTTTT. It encodes CASSGQYTGELFF. The chain combines TRBV10-1 with TRBJ2-2; D unresolved. The CDR3 is 13 amino acids. V was shortened by 4 bases and J by 3 bases, with 6 bases between the two germline ends. The germline CDR1 and CDR2 sequences are WNHNN and SYGVQD (reference sequence).

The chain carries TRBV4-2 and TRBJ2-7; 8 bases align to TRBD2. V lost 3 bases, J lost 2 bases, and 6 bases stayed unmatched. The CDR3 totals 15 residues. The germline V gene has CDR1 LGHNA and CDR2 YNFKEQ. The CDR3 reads CASSQLLADPYEQYF. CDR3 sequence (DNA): TGTGCCAGCAGCCAGTTACTAGCGGATCCCTACGAGCAGTACTTC.

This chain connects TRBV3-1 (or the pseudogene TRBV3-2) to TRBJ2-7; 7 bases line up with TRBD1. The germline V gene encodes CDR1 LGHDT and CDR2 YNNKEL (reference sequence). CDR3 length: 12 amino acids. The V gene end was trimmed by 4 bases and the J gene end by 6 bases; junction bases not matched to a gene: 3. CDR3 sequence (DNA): TGTGCCAGCAGCCCCTCAGGGGGCGAGCAGTACTTC. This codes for CASSPSGGEQYF.